One sample yielded the 29 T cell receptor beta chains listed below, sequenced in a study of glioma-infiltrating T cells after dendritic cell vaccination. Assay: immunoSEQ multiplex PCR; the TCRdb copy retains only in-frame clones and omits some. The sample has tens of thousands of clones; approximately 78% are singletons. The sample consisted of blood, taken before dendritic cell vaccination. The receptors here all came from a human donor with glioblastoma.

The rearrangement uses TRBV7-8 and TRBJ2-5; 7 bases line up with TRBD2. This CDR3 is 15 amino acids long. With 5 bases clipped from V and 5 bases from J, the junction kept 11 bases outside the gene matches. Germline CDR1 is SGHVS and CDR2 is FQNEAQ. CDR3 nucleotide sequence: TGTGCCAGCAGCCCGAACGGACTAGATGGCGAGACCCAGTACTTC. Protein: CASSPNGLDGETQYF.

This clone came up a few times. This rearrangement joins TRBV10-2 to TRBJ2-2; 9 bases map to TRBD2. Germline lookup yields CDR1 WSHSY and CDR2 SAAADI. The V segment lost 6 bases and the J segment 4 bases; nucleotides outside the gene matches: 3. This CDR3 region has 14 residues. The CDR3 is CASRVAGVTGELFF. CDR3 nucleotide sequence: TGCGCCAGCAGGGTAGCGGGGGTCACCGGGGAGCTGTTTTTT.

The chain uses TRBV16 and TRBJ1-1, with D possibly being TRBD1 (5 bases). Trimming left V 1 base short and J 4 bases short, with 13 bases between. Germline lookup yields CDR1 KGHSY and CDR2 FQNENV. The CDR3 is made up of 15 amino acids. The chain's CDR3 is CASSQWGWRSTEAFF. CDR3 nucleotide sequence: TGTGCCAGCAGCCAATGGGGCTGGCGAAGCACTGAAGCTTTCTTT.

The V gene is TRBV19, the J gene TRBJ1-2; D may be TRBD1 (6 bases). CDR1 is LNHDA and CDR2 is SQIVND in the germline V gene (reference sequence). V shed 5 bases and J shed 4 bases, with 23 bases lying between them. The CDR3 consists of 17 residues. Here the CDR3 DNA reads TGTGCCAGTAGTTTACCGAACCCAGGGATAGGGGGCTATGGCTACACCTTC. Protein sequence: CASSLPNPGIGGYGYTF.

This clone is a singleton in its sample. The rearrangement joins TRBV18 to TRBJ1-1; 7 positions match TRBD1. The germline V gene has CDR1 KGHSH and CDR2 LQKENI. Germline trimming cut 5 bases from V and 8 bases from J; bases unmatched to any gene: 5. The CDR3 length is 12 residues. As DNA, the CDR3 is TGTGCCAGCTCAAACAGGGGCGGGGAAGCTTTCTTT. Amino acids: CASSNRGGEAFF.

Of note for this clone: A junction end diverges from the germline sequence, so it may reflect a read error. This chain uses TRBV13 with TRBJ2-7; 7 bases fit TRBD1. In germline, CDR1 is PRHDT, CDR2 FYEKMQ (reference sequence). There are 14 residues in the CDR3. CDR3 sequence reads: CASRRQGSSSEQYF. In DNA form, the CDR3 reads TGTGCCAGCAGAAGACAGGGTTCCTCCTCCGAGCAGTACTTC.

The V and J genes are TRBV7-8 and TRBJ2-7; tentative D call: TRBD2 (7 bases). With 4 bases removed from V and 3 bases from J, the gap between germline ends came to 10 bases. Germline V gene lookup returns CDR1 SGHVS and CDR2 FQNEAQ. The CDR3 consists of 13 residues. CDR3 nucleotide sequence: TGTGCCAGCAGCTCGGGGGGCTACTACGAGCAGTACTTC. It encodes CASSSGGYYEQYF.

In its sample, this clone was seen once. The rearrangement joins TRBV7-9 to TRBJ2-1; 7 nucleotides align to TRBD1. V was pared by 3 bases and J by 0 bases, with 2 bases of the junction left unmatched. CDR1 is SEHNR and CDR2 is FQNEAQ in the germline V gene (reference sequence). This CDR3 spans 15 amino acids. CDR3 loop: CASSFRQGSYNEQFF. In DNA, the CDR3 is TGTGCCAGCAGCTTTCGACAGGGCTCCTACAATGAGCAGTTCTTC.

V gene TRBV2 combines with J gene TRBJ2-2; D not certain. Germline-derived CDR1 and CDR2 are SNHLY and FYNNEI. The CDR3 contains 15 residues. The V end lost 4 bases, the J end lost 1 base, and 10 bases lay between the germline ends. The CDR3 bases are TGTGCCAGCAGTGTTGACGGGTTGAACACCGGGGAGCTGTTTTTT. Translating gives CASSVDGLNTGELFF.

V and J are TRBV19 and TRBJ2-3; perhaps TRBD2 as D (7 bases). The CDR3 is 15 residues long. Germline CDR1 is LNHDA and CDR2 is SQIVND (reference sequence). V lost 1 base and J 6 bases, leaving 14 bases between the germline ends. CDR3 sequence reads: CASSIGGRGVDTQYF. CDR3 coding DNA: TGTGCCAGTAGTATAGGGGGGAGGGGGGTTGATACGCAGTATTTT. Full variable domain (remainder filled in from reference TRBV19 and TRBJ2-3): DGGITQSPKYLFRKEGQNVTLSCEQNLNHDAMYWYRQDPGQGLRLIYYSQIVNDFQKGDIAEGYSVSREKKESFPLTVTSAQKNPTAFYLCASSIGGRGVDTQYFGPGTRLTVL.

The chain recombines TRBV19 with TRBJ2-5, with 8 nucleotides matching TRBD1. From germline, CDR1 is LNHDA and CDR2 SQIVND (reference sequence). This CDR3 spans 13 amino acids. J lost 5 bases, V lost 4 bases, and 3 bases had no gene match. CDR3 in DNA: TGTGCCAGTAGTAAGGACAGGGAGGAGACCCAGTACTTC. Protein sequence: CASSKDREETQYF.

Only a few counts were recorded for this clone. This chain links TRBV11-2 with TRBJ2-5; 9 nucleotides line up with TRBD2. Germline CDR1 SGHAT, CDR2 FQNNGV. The trim removed 1 base at V and 2 bases at J, leaving 14 bases unmatched. This CDR3 has 19 amino acids. The CDR3 region has the DNA TGTGCCAGCAGCTTAGGGCTAGCGGGGTCCTCGTATATTCAAGAGACCCAGTACTTC. It codes for CASSLGLAGSSYIQETQYF.

This CDR3 reads CASSLTGVDNSPLHF. Written as DNA, the CDR3 is TGTGCCAGCAGCTTAACAGGGGTTGATAATTCACCCCTCCACTTT. The chain couples TRBV11-2 to TRBJ1-6; 7 bases match TRBD1. Germline CDR1 SGHAT, CDR2 FQNNGV. The V segment lost 2 bases and the J segment 5 bases; nucleotides outside the gene matches: 3. The CDR3 totals 15 residues. Supplemented by reference TRBV11-2 and TRBJ1-6, the full variable domain reads EAGVAQSPRYKIIEKRQSVAFWCNPISGHATLYWYQQILGQGPKLLIQFQNNGVVDDSQLPKDRFSAERLKGVDSTLKIQPAKLEDSAVYLCASSLTGVDNSPLHFGNGTRLTVT.

The V gene is TRBV29-1, the J gene TRBJ1-2; TRBD1 matches 7 bases. Trimming took 8 bases from V and 6 from J; bases not matched to a gene: 18. The CDR3 covers 15 residues. The germline gives CDR1 SQVTM, CDR2 ANQGSEA. The CDR3 DNA sequence: TGCAGCATTGCACCTCCAGGGGGGTCCTTAGATGGCTACACCTTC. Protein sequence: CSIAPPGGSLDGYTF.

The chain carries TRBV5-4 and TRBJ2-1; D might be TRBD1 (6 bases). Trimming shortened V by 5 bases and J by 7 bases, and 16 bases separated the two germline ends. The CDR3 is 14 amino acids. Germline-derived CDR1 and CDR2 are SGHNT and YYREEE (reference sequence). The CDR3 loop is CASSQLQGWNEQFF. The DNA of the CDR3 is TGTGCCAGCAGTCAGCTCCAGGGGTGGAATGAGCAGTTCTTC. The full variable domain, in which reference TRBV5-4 and TRBJ2-1 provide the parts outside the CDR3, is ETGVTQSPTHLIKTRGQQVTLRCSSQSGHNTVSWYQQALGQGPQFIFQYYREEENGRGNFPPRFSGLQFPNYSSELNVNALELDDSALYLCASSQLQGWNEQFFGPGTRLTVL.

The chain carries TRBV5-1 and TRBJ2-7, with a weak D call TRBD1 (6 bases). Trimming stripped 4 bases from V and 3 bases from J, with 14 bases between. The CDR3 totals 14 residues. CDR1 and CDR2 from the germline V gene are SGHRS and YFSETQ. The CDR3 DNA sequence: TGCGCCAGCAGCCCCCTGACAGGTAACTACGAGCAGTACTTC. Translation: CASSPLTGNYEQYF.

The rearrangement links TRBV2 to TRBJ2-7, with 9 bases matching TRBD1. Germline CDR1 SNHLY, CDR2 FYNNEI. This CDR3 has 12 residues. Losses at the gene ends were 6 bases for V and 3 bases for J; bases not matched to a gene: 0. The CDR3 reads CASRGQGYEQYF. DNA for the CDR3: TGTGCCAGCAGGGGACAGGGCTACGAGCAGTACTTC.

This clone was counted a few times. The chain links TRBV28 to TRBJ2-7; 9 bases line up with TRBD1. The CDR3 loop spans 14 amino acids. Germline assignment: CDR1 MDHEN and CDR2 SYDVKM. Trimming took 5 bases from V and 6 from J; bases not matched to a gene: 8. The CDR3 coding sequence is TGTGCCAGCAGTCAGACCGGGACAGGGCGCGAGCAGTACTTC. Translating it yields CASSQTGTGREQYF.

The J gene is TRBJ2-5, the V gene TRBV27, with 7 nucleotides matching TRBD2. This CDR3 has 16 amino acids. The trim removed 5 bases at V and 2 bases at J, leaving 11 bases unmatched. Germline CDR1 and CDR2: MNHEY and SMNVEV (reference sequence). CDR3 bases: TGTGCCAGCAGTCAATTCCTCCCGGGGGGTCAAGAGACCCAGTACTTC. Its translation: CASSQFLPGGQETQYF.

The chain recombines TRBV7-8 with TRBJ2-7; 12 bases are a match to TRBD2. The germline gives CDR1 SGHVS, CDR2 FQNEAQ. The CDR3 has 16 residues. V lost 2 bases, J lost 6 bases, and 8 bases stayed unmatched. Written as DNA, the CDR3 is TGTGCCAGCAGCTTAATCAGGACTAGCGGGGCGGCCGAGCAGTACTTC. This codes for CASSLIRTSGAAEQYF.

This clone has more than one count but fewer than ten. J is TRBJ1-2 and V is TRBV10-3; a weak D match, TRBD1 (6 bases). Germline V gene lookup returns CDR1 ENHRY and CDR2 SYGVKD. V dropped 2 bases and J dropped 4 bases, with 17 bases sitting between them. This CDR3 has 16 amino acids. CDR3 nucleotides: TGTGCCATCAGTGAGCCAGGCCTCAGGGGTACCTATGGCTACACCTTC. Amino acids: CAISEPGLRGTYGYTF.

This clone was observed a few times. V and J are TRBV6-4 and TRBJ1-4; maybe TRBD1 (5 bases). Germline CDR1 MRHNA, CDR2 SNTAGT. The V end was cut by 10 bases, the J end by 5 bases, with 17 bases between. There are 14 residues in the CDR3. CDR3 coding DNA: TGTGCCATAGGGGACGGGGGGTTAAATGAAAAACTGTTTTTT. Amino acids: CAIGDGGLNEKLFF.

The chain links TRBV6-1 to TRBJ2-5; D uncertain. This CDR3 is 11 amino acids long. CDR1 is MNHNS, CDR2 SASEGT, per germline. V was shortened by 5 bases and J by 7 bases, with 8 bases between the two germline ends. The CDR3 here is CASSPRRTQYF. CDR3 bases: TGTGCCAGCAGTCCACGCAGGACCCAGTACTTC.

The rearrangement joins TRBV9 to TRBJ2-7; D possibly corresponds to TRBD1 (5 bases). This CDR3 region has 16 residues. Trimming removed 4 bases at V and 3 bases at J, with 20 bases between. Germline V gene sequence: CDR1 SGDLS, CDR2 YYNGEE. The CDR3 here is CASSPKTGPSFYEQYF. The CDR3 DNA reads as TGTGCCAGCAGCCCAAAAACAGGTCCCTCTTTCTACGAGCAGTACTTC.

This clone was counted at least ten times. The chain couples TRBV21-1 to TRBJ1-5; the table's D call TRBD1 went unverified against the DNA. TRBV21-1 is marked as a pseudogene. The CDR3 length is 10 residues. Here the CDR3 DNA reads TGTGCCAGCGGGCGTCAGCCCCAGCATTTT. Its translation: CASGRQPQHF.

The genes are TRBV28 and TRBJ1-6, with TRBD1 as a possible D gene (6 bases). V lost 3 bases to trimming and J lost 0 bases, with 12 bases between them. CDR3 length: 17 residues. The V gene's germline CDR1 is MDHEN and CDR2 SYDVKM. The CDR3 region is CASSFARTASYNSPLHF. Here the CDR3 DNA reads TGTGCCAGCAGTTTCGCCCGGACAGCCTCCTATAATTCACCCCTCCACTTT.

This chain links TRBV18 with TRBJ2-7, with 7 bases matching TRBD2. With V trimmed by 6 bases and J by 6 bases, 8 bases remained unmatched. This CDR3 is built from 13 residues. Per germline, CDR1 KGHSH and CDR2 LQKENI. The CDR3 DNA reads TGTGCCAGCTCCTCTTCCGGGGGGTCCGAGCAGTACTTC. This sequence encodes CASSSSGGSEQYF.

Here the CDR3 reads CASSEAGAYNEQFF. The CDR3 DNA sequence: TGTGCCAGCAGTGAGGCAGGGGCCTACAATGAGCAGTTCTTC. The chain uses TRBV2 and TRBJ2-1; a weak D match, TRBD1 (6 bases). The CDR3 extends over 14 amino acids. V was trimmed by 3 bases and J by 2 bases, leaving 8 bases between them. Germline lookup yields CDR1 SNHLY and CDR2 FYNNEI.

The chain has TRBV20-1 and TRBJ1-1; weak D call: TRBD1 (5 bases). There are 11 residues in the CDR3. Germline V CDR1 and CDR2: DFQATT, SNEGSKA (reference sequence). Trimming pared 0 bases from V and 12 bases from J, leaving 11 bases between. The CDR3 region is CSARDLGLPFF. CDR3 in DNA: TGCAGTGCTAGAGATCTGGGACTTCCTTTCTTT.